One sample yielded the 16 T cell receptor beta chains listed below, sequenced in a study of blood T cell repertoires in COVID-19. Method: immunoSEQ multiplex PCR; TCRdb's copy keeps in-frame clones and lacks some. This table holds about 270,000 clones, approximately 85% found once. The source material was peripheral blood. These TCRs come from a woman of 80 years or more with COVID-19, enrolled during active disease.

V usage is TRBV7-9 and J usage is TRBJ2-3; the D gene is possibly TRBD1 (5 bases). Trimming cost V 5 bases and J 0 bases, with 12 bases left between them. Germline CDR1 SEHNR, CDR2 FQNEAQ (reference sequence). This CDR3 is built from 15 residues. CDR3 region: CASSTVKGSTDTQYF. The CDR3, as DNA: TGTGCCAGCAGCACTGTGAAGGGGAGCACAGATACGCAGTATTTT.

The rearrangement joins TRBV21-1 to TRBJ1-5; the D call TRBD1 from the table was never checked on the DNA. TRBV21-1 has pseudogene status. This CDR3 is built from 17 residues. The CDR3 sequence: CASSKVQGRDSNQPQHF. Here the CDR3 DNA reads TGTGCCAGCAGCAAAGTTCAGGGCAGGGATAGCAATCAGCCCCAGCATTTT.

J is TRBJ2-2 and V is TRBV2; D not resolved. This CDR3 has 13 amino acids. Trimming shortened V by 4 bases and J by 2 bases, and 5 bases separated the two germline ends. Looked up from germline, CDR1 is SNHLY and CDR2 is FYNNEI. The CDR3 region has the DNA TGTGCCAGCAGTGGAACTAACACCGGGGAGCTGTTTTTT. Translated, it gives CASSGTNTGELFF. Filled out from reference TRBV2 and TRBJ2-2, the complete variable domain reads EPEVTQTPSHQVTQMGQEVILRCVPISNHLYFYWYRQILGQKVEFLVSFYNNEISEKSEIFDDQFSVERPDGSNFTLKIRSTKLEDSAMYFCASSGTNTGELFFGEGSRLTVL.

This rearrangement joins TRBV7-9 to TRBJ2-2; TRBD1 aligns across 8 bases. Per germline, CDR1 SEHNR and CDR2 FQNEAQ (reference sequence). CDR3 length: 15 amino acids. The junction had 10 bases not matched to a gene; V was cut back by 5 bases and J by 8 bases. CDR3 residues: CASSPRQGRGGELFF. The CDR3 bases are TGTGCCAGCAGCCCTAGACAGGGGCGAGGTGGGGAGCTGTTTTTT.

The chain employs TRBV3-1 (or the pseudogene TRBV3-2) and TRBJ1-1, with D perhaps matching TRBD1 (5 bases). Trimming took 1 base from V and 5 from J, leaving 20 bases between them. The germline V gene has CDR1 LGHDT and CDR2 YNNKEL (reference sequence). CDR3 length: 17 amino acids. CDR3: CASSQGWRGEVGTEAFF. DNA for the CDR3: TGTGCCAGCAGCCAAGGGTGGAGAGGGGAGGTAGGGACTGAAGCTTTCTTT.

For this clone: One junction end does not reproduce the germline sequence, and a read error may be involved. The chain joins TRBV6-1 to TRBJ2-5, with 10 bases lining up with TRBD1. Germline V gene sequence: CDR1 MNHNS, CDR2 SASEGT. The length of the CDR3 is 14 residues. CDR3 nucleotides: TGTGCCAGCAGGGAAGGACAGGGGGTAGAGACCCAGTACTTC. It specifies CASREGQGVETQYF.

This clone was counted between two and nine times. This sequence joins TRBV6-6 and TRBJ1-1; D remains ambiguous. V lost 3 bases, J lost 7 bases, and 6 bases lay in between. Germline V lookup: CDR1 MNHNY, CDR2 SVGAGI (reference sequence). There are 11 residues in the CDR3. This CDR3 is CASSYSNEAFF. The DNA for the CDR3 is TGTGCCAGCAGTTATAGCAATGAAGCTTTCTTT.

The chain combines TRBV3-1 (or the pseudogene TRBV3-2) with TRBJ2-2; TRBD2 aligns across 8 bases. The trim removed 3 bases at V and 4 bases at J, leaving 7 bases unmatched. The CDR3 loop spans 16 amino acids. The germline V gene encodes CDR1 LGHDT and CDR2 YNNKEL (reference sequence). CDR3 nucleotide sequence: TGTGCCAGCAGCCAGATAGCGGGGTCCTTCACCGGGGAGCTGTTTTTT. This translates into CASSQIAGSFTGELFF.

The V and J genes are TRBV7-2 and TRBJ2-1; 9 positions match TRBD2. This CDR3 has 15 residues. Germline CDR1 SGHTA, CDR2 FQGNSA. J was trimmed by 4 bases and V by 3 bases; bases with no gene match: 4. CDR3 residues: CASSLVSGGYNEQFF. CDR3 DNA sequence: TGTGCCAGCAGCTTGGTGAGCGGGGGGTACAATGAGCAGTTCTTC.

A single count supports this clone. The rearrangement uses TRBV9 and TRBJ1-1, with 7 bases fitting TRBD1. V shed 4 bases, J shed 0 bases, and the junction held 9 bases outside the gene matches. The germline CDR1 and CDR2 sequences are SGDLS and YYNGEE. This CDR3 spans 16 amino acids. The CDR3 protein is CASSPRQGKVNTEAFF. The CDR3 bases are TGTGCCAGCAGCCCCCGACAGGGAAAGGTGAACACTGAAGCTTTCTTT.

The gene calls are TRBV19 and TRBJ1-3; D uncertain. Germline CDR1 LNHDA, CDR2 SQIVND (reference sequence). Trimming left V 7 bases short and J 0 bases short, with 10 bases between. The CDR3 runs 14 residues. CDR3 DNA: TGTGCCAGTAAACACGGGAGCTCTGGAAACACCATATATTTT. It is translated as CASKHGSSGNTIYF. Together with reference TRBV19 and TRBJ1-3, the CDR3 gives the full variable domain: DGGITQSPKYLFRKEGQNVTLSCEQNLNHDAMYWYRQDPGQGLRLIYYSQIVNDFQKGDIAEGYSVSREKKESFPLTVTSAQKNPTAFYLCASKHGSSGNTIYFGEGSWLTVV.

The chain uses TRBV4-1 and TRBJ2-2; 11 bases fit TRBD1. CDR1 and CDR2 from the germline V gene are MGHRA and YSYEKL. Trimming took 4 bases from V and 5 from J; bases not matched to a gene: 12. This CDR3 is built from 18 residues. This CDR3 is CASSPGQGANLLTGELFF. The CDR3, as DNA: TGCGCCAGCAGCCCAGGACAGGGGGCGAATCTGTTGACCGGGGAGCTGTTTTTT.

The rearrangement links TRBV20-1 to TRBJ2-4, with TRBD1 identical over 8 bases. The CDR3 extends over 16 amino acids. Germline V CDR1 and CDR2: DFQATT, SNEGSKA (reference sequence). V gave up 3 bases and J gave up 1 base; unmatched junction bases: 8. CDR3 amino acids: CSASGQGWLAKNIQYF. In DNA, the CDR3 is TGCAGTGCTAGTGGACAGGGATGGTTGGCCAAAAACATTCAGTACTTC.

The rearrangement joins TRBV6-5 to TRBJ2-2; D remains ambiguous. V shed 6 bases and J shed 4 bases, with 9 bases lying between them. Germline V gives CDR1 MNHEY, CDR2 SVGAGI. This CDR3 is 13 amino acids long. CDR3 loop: CASSLSGTGELFF. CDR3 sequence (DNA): TGTGCCAGCAGCTTGAGTGGCACCGGGGAGCTGTTTTTT.

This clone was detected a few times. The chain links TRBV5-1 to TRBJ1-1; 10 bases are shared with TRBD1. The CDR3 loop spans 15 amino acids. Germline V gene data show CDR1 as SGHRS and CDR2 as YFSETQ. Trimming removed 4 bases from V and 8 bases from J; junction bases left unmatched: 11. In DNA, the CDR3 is TGCGCCAGCAGCCGCGATCCCGGGACAGGGGTGGAAGCTTTCTTT. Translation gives CASSRDPGTGVEAFF. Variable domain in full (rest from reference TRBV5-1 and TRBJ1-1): KAGVTQTPRYLIKTRGQQVTLSCSPISGHRSVSWYQQTPGQGLQFLFEYFSETQRNKGNFPGRFSGRQFSNSRSEMNVSTLELGDSALYLCASSRDPGTGVEAFFGQGTRLTVV.

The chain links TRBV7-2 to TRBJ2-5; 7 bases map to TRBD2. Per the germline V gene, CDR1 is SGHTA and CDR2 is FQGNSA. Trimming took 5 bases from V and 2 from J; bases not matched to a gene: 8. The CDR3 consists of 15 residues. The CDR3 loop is CASSREAGEQETQYF. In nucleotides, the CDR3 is TGTGCCAGCAGCAGGGAGGCGGGGGAGCAAGAGACCCAGTACTTC.